The 22 T cell receptor beta chains reported below all come from one sample, sequenced in a study of T cell responses to AZD1222 COVID-19 vaccine. Only in-frame clones appear in the TCRdb table, and some are missing; sequencing was by immunoSEQ multiplex PCR. The sample yields 100,000 to 150,000 clones, approximately 92% seen once. This material consisted of peripheral blood, taken 28 days after the second AZD1222 dose. Receptor source: an adult who received the AZD1222 COVID-19 vaccine.

The chain is built from TRBV4-3 and TRBJ2-1; D uncertain. V lost 1 base and J 12 bases, leaving 10 bases between the germline ends. The CDR3 is 12 residues long. Germline V gene data show CDR1 as LGHNA and CDR2 as YSLEER. CDR3: CASSQGPYPQFF. The CDR3 DNA is TGCGCCAGCAGCCAAGGGCCTTACCCGCAGTTCTTC.

The CDR3 region is CAWSGTGSNQPQHF. The CDR3 DNA reads as TGTGCCTGGAGCGGGACAGGGAGCAATCAGCCCCAGCATTTT. The chain has TRBV30 and TRBJ1-5; 9 bases agree with TRBD1. With 3 bases clipped from V and 1 base from J, the junction kept 1 base outside the gene matches. The CDR3 runs 14 residues. Germline V gene lookup returns CDR1 GTSNPN and CDR2 SVGIG (reference sequence).

The chain combines TRBV5-5 with TRBJ1-2, with TRBD1 identical over 7 bases. The V and J ends lost 4 bases and 4 bases, in that order; junction bases with no gene match: 10. In germline, CDR1 is SGHKS, CDR2 YYEKEE (reference sequence). The CDR3 sequence is 15 residues long. CDR3 loop: CASSTGQLDGYGYTF. The CDR3 DNA reads as TGTGCCAGCAGCACGGGACAGTTAGACGGCTATGGCTACACCTTC.

This chain's CDR3 is CASSYSGNYYGYTF. CDR3 DNA: TGTGCCAGCAGTTACTCCGGGAACTACTATGGCTACACCTTC. The gene calls are TRBV6-2 or TRBV6-3 and TRBJ1-2; D uncertain. The V and J ends lost 0 bases and 3 bases respectively, with 8 bases between them. From germline, CDR1 is MNHEY and CDR2 SVGEGT. This CDR3 region has 14 residues.

The chain uses TRBV19 and TRBJ1-3; unclear D gene. V was shortened by 7 bases and J by 0 bases, with 13 bases between the two germline ends. Germline lookup yields CDR1 LNHDA and CDR2 SQIVND (reference sequence). The CDR3 consists of 15 residues. Here the CDR3 DNA reads TGTGCCAGTACGGTTGCGGGGAACTCTGGAAACACCATATATTTT. It is translated as CASTVAGNSGNTIYF.

Remarks on this clone: This specimen includes other DNA sequences encoding the same CDR3. This chain joins TRBV5-1 and TRBJ2-3; no definite D call. The germline V gene has CDR1 SGHRS and CDR2 YFSETQ. V gave up 2 bases and J gave up 0 bases, with 7 bases separating them. The CDR3 is 14 residues long. The CDR3 DNA follows: TGCGCCAGCAGCTTCGAGAGAAGCACAGATACGCAGTATTTT. This encodes CASSFERSTDTQYF.

The chain carries TRBV9 and TRBJ2-3; TRBD2 might be the D (7 bases). The germline V gene encodes CDR1 SGDLS and CDR2 YYNGEE. V dropped 4 bases and J dropped 4 bases, with 16 bases sitting between them. This CDR3 comprises 15 residues. In nucleotides, the CDR3 is TGTGCCAGCAGCCACAGGGAGGGAGGGGCAGATACGCAGTATTTT. Translating it yields CASSHREGGADTQYF. The variable domain in full, with the rest retrieved from reference TRBV9 and TRBJ2-3, is DSGVTQTPKHLITATGQRVTLRCSPRSGDLSVYWYQQSLDQGLQFLIQYYNGEERAKGNILERFSAQQFPDLHSELNLSSLELGDSALYFCASSHREGGADTQYFGPGTRLTVL.

This sequence joins TRBV6-5 and TRBJ2-3; D ambiguous. The CDR3 loop spans 11 amino acids. Germline CDR1 is MNHEY and CDR2 is SVGAGI. V shed 8 bases and J shed 3 bases, with 6 bases lying between them. CDR3: CASLRTDTQYF. The CDR3 nucleotides are TGTGCCAGCCTGAGGACAGATACGCAGTATTTT.

This chain connects TRBV7-2 to TRBJ2-6, with D hard to call. This CDR3 has 16 residues. Trimming stripped 2 bases from V and 0 bases from J, with 8 bases between. Germline CDR1 is SGHTA and CDR2 is FQGNSA. The CDR3 DNA sequence: TGTGCCAGCAGCTTATCACCTTTCTCTGGGGCCAACGTCCTGACTTTC. Amino acids: CASSLSPFSGANVLTF.

The chain employs TRBV25-1 and TRBJ2-5; 8 bases agree with TRBD2. Germline CDR1 is MGHDK and CDR2 is SYGVNS. CDR3 size: 16 residues. The V gene end was trimmed by 6 bases and the J gene end by 5 bases; junction bases not matched to a gene: 14. CDR3 coding DNA: TGTGCCAGCAGGAGGGGAACTAGCGGAGCAACGGAGACCCAGTACTTC. Amino acids: CASRRGTSGATETQYF.

This sequence joins TRBV5-5 and TRBJ2-2, with TRBD2 identical over 12 bases. In germline, CDR1 is SGHKS, CDR2 YYEKEE (reference sequence). This CDR3 has 15 residues. V lost 5 bases, J lost 6 bases, and 5 bases stayed unmatched. CDR3 nucleotide sequence: TGTGCCAGCAGAACACTAGCGGGAGGCCCCGGGGAGCTGTTTTTT. This sequence encodes CASRTLAGGPGELFF.

The chain combines TRBV2 with TRBJ1-6, with TRBD1 as a possible D gene (6 bases). CDR1 and CDR2 (germline): SNHLY, FYNNEI. The CDR3 contains 15 residues. The V end was cut by 6 bases, the J end by 5 bases, with 14 bases between. The DNA for the CDR3 is TGTGCCAGCAGCGTAACGGACAGCCATAATTCACCCCTCCACTTT. It specifies CASSVTDSHNSPLHF.

The chain combines TRBV7-9 with TRBJ2-1, with D maybe TRBD1 (6 bases). The CDR3 totals 16 residues. Germline loops: CDR1 SEHNR, CDR2 FQNEAQ (reference sequence). V lost 6 bases and J lost 4, with 19 bases in between. The CDR3 coding sequence is TGTGCCAGCAGGTCTACCTCCGGGACACAATACAATGAGCAGTTCTTC. This codes for CASRSTSGTQYNEQFF. Looking up the rest from reference TRBV7-9 and TRBJ2-1 gives the full variable domain: DTGVSQNPRHKITKRGQNVTFRCDPISEHNRLYWYRQTLGQGPEFLTYFQNEAQLEKSRLLSDRFSAERPKGSFSTLEIQRTEQGDSAMYLCASRSTSGTQYNEQFFGPGTRLTVL.

The table lists this clone with a count of one. The chain carries TRBV6-5 and TRBJ1-1; D unclear. The germline V gene encodes CDR1 MNHEY and CDR2 SVGAGI. This CDR3 spans 14 amino acids. Trimming shortened V by 6 bases and J by 2 bases, and 13 bases separated the two germline ends. CDR3 in DNA: TGTGCCAGCAGGATTGACATCGCTAACACTGAAGCTTTCTTT. This gives the protein CASRIDIANTEAFF.

This clone was detected only a few times. The V and J genes are TRBV27 and TRBJ1-1, with D uncertain. This CDR3 has 13 amino acids. Trimming left V 5 bases short and J 0 bases short, with 7 bases between. CDR1 and CDR2 (germline): MNHEY, SMNVEV (reference sequence). CDR3 DNA: TGTGCCAGCAGTCCAACAGTGAACACTGAAGCTTTCTTT. Translation: CASSPTVNTEAFF.

The CDR3 coding sequence is TGTGCCAGCAGCCAATCGGTGGCAGGGAACACCGGGGAGCTGTTTTTT. Amino acids: CASSQSVAGNTGELFF. J is TRBJ2-2 and V is TRBV16; D remains unclear. In germline, CDR1 is KGHSY, CDR2 FQNENV. This CDR3 has 16 amino acids. The V gene lost 0 bases and the J gene lost 1 base, with 9 bases spanning the gap.

This clone was recorded only once. This sequence joins TRBV7-8 and TRBJ2-2; 9 nucleotides agree with TRBD2. The CDR3 runs to 14 residues. Germline CDR1 and CDR2: SGHVS and FQNEAQ. V lost 1 base, J lost 6 bases, and 0 bases stayed unmatched. CDR3 nucleotide sequence: TGTGCCAGCAGCTTAGTAGCGGGAGCCGGGGAGCTGTTTTTT. It encodes CASSLVAGAGELFF. The full variable domain, rest sourced from reference TRBV7-8 and TRBJ2-2, is GAGVSQSPRYKVAKRGQDVALRCDPISGHVSLFWYQQALGQGPEFLTYFQNEAQLDKSGLPSDRFFAERPEGSVSTLKIQRTQQEDSAVYLCASSLVAGAGELFFGEGSRLTVL.

Here the CDR3 reads CASSPSGYAGATSYTF. CDR3 in DNA: TGTGCCAGCAGCCCCTCAGGCTACGCTGGGGCTACGTCCTACACCTTC. The chain carries TRBV9 and TRBJ1-2; D may be TRBD1 (5 bases). V lost 4 bases to trimming and J lost 10 bases, with 26 bases between them. This CDR3 has 16 residues. The germline gives CDR1 SGDLS, CDR2 YYNGEE.

The V call is TRBV7-2, the J call TRBJ2-1, with TRBD2 identical over 8 bases. This CDR3 comprises 15 residues. In germline, CDR1 is SGHTA, CDR2 FQGNSA. V gave up 5 bases and J gave up 12 bases; unmatched junction bases: 15. CDR3 sequence: CASSPTPGGAGAQFF. The CDR3 region has the DNA TGTGCCAGCAGCCCCACCCCCGGAGGAGCGGGAGCGCAGTTCTTC.

A remark on this clone: This CDR3 is also generated by other DNA sequences in the sample. The rearrangement joins TRBV20-1 to TRBJ1-2; D perhaps matches TRBD1 (6 bases). The ends were cut back, 6 bases at V and 4 bases at J, with 9 bases in the middle. Per germline, CDR1 DFQATT and CDR2 SNEGSKA (reference sequence). The CDR3 runs to 11 residues. The CDR3 bases are TGCAGTGCAAGGACAGCCTATGGCTACACCTTC. Translated, it gives CSARTAYGYTF.

V usage is TRBV30 and J usage is TRBJ1-1; TRBD1 is a possible D gene (6 bases). This CDR3 comprises 19 residues. V dropped 2 bases and J dropped 0 bases, with 25 bases sitting between them. Germline values: CDR1 GTSNPN, CDR2 SVGIG (reference sequence). CDR3 sequence: CAWSYSPSGTRTMNTEAFF. The DNA of the CDR3 is TGTGCCTGGAGTTACTCCCCCTCCGGGACAAGGACTATGAACACTGAAGCTTTCTTT. Full variable domain (rest looked up from reference TRBV30 and TRBJ1-1): SQTIHQWPATLVQPVGSPLSLECTVEGTSNPNLYWYRQAAGRGLQLLFYSVGIGQISSEVPQNLSASRPQDRQFILSSKKLLLSDSGFYLCAWSYSPSGTRTMNTEAFFGQGTRLTVV.

J is TRBJ2-7 and V is TRBV6-2 or TRBV6-3; 7 bases align to TRBD2. This CDR3 has 14 amino acids. The V gene's germline CDR1 is MNHEY and CDR2 SVGEGT. The J segment lost 4 bases and the V segment lost 2 bases, leaving 5 bases of the junction unmatched. Here the CDR3 reads CASSYQGLSYEQYF. CDR3 bases: TGTGCCAGCAGTTACCAGGGACTATCGTACGAGCAGTACTTC.